This T cell receptor beta chain is drawn from a study of T cell repertoires in cytomegalovirus infection. Study-level background: As its CMV epitopes, the study selected recently identified HLA-C-restricted and well-studied HLA-B-restricted targets. Carrying CMV and the relevant HLA type showed in public TCR beta signatures. Study-wide results and limits: Clonotypes of TCR beta that were HLA-C-restricted and CMV-specific dominated the ex vivo response.

To note about this clonotype: Antigen specificity is unknown.

From the reads, TCRdb called clonotypes with MiXCR, one entry per CDR3 protein. The sample lists a few hundred thousand distinct CDR3 sequences, around two fifths occurring once. The origin of this receptor is a human donor in good health (CMV status not recorded). Some clones in this sample may be carry-over from other donors' samples. The input for sequencing was cultured PBMCs, taken from culture after CMV antigen stimulation.

The CDR3: CASSLEGQNYGYTF. CDR3 sequence (DNA): TGCGCCAGCAGCTTGGAGGGACAGAACTATGGCTACACCTTC. The chain joins TRBV5-1 to TRBJ1-2, with TRBD1 identical over 7 bases. CDR1 is SGHRS and CDR2 is YFSETQ in the germline V gene. The length of the CDR3 is 14 residues. The junction had 1 base not matched to a gene; V was cut back by 0 bases and J by 2 bases.